These 30 T cell receptor beta chains were sequenced from one sample in a study of shared clonotypes between healthy human individuals. Measured with immunoSEQ multiplex PCR; TCRdb has only the in-frame clones, and not every one. The table lists about 2.3 million clones, 80% to 95% of them singletons. The material sequenced was naive CD4+ T cells from PBMCs. Noted subset: CD45RA+ positively selected. Receptor source: a man in his late teens or twenties in good health. Some clones in this sample may be carry-over from other donors' samples.

The chain uses TRBV19 and TRBJ2-3; either TRBD1 or TRBD2 may fit D (5 bases each). CDR3 length equals 15 residues. The germline V gene encodes CDR1 LNHDA and CDR2 SQIVND (reference sequence). Trimming stripped 2 bases from V and 9 bases from J, with 18 bases between. The CDR3 region has the DNA TGTGCCAGTAGTATAAGCACACGGGGCCGAGGGACGCAGTATTTT. This sequence encodes CASSISTRGRGTQYF.

On this clone itself: Other nucleotide sequences in the sample specify the same CDR3. J is TRBJ1-5 and V is TRBV18, with D uncertain. Trimming cost V 4 bases and J 4 bases, with 8 bases left between them. CDR3 length equals 13 residues. Per the germline V gene, CDR1 is KGHSH and CDR2 is LQKENI. The CDR3: CASSQGLNQPQHF. CDR3 nucleotide sequence: TGTGCCAGCTCACAGGGATTGAATCAGCCCCAGCATTTT. The full variable domain, its missing parts supplied by reference TRBV18 and TRBJ1-5, is NAGVMQNPRHLVRRRGQEARLRCSPMKGHSHVYWYRQLPEEGLKFMVYLQKENIIDESGMPKERFSAEFPKEGPSILRIQQVVRGDSAAYFCASSQGLNQPQHFGDGTRLSIL.

The chain joins TRBV19 to TRBJ2-1, with 11 bases lining up with TRBD2. CDR3 length: 15 amino acids. Germline lookup yields CDR1 LNHDA and CDR2 SQIVND (reference sequence). The V gene end was trimmed by 3 bases and the J gene end by 10 bases; junction bases not matched to a gene: 8. The CDR3 region has the DNA TGTGCCAGTAGTATTATTAGCGGGAGGGCGACAGAGCAGTTCTTC. Amino acid sequence: CASSIISGRATEQFF.

The chain couples TRBV20-1 to TRBJ2-3; unclear D gene. Germline V CDR1 and CDR2: DFQATT, SNEGSKA (reference sequence). The CDR3 is made up of 11 amino acids. The V gene lost 5 bases and the J gene lost 6 bases, with 9 bases spanning the gap. CDR3 DNA sequence: TGCAGTGCTCAGATGGGGGATACGCAGTATTTT. It yields the protein CSAQMGDTQYF.

The V gene is TRBV9, the J gene TRBJ2-7, with D perhaps matching TRBD2 (5 bases). The CDR3 runs to 14 residues. The V and J ends lost 2 bases and 5 bases respectively, with 14 bases between them. Germline CDR1 SGDLS, CDR2 YYNGEE. CDR3 in DNA: TGTGCCAGCAGCGTCAGTACTAGTTGGAACGAGCAGTACTTC. It is translated as CASSVSTSWNEQYF.

The chain couples TRBV6-1 to TRBJ2-3; TRBD2 is a possible D gene (6 bases). V lost 5 bases, J lost 6 bases, and 18 bases lay in between. Germline V gives CDR1 MNHNS, CDR2 SASEGT. The length of the CDR3 is 15 residues. For the CDR3, the DNA is TGTGCCAGCAGTACCCCCGGGACTGGGAGGGATACGCAGTATTTT. Amino acid sequence: CASSTPGTGRDTQYF.

The rearrangement uses TRBV5-4 and TRBJ2-7; TRBD2 is a possible D gene (6 bases). Germline V gives CDR1 SGHNT, CDR2 YYREEE (reference sequence). V was clipped by 1 base and J by 7 bases, with 9 bases between them. The CDR3 is 12 residues long. The chain's CDR3 is CASSLNAGEQYF. The CDR3 DNA reads as TGTGCCAGCAGCTTGAACGCGGGGGAGCAGTACTTC.

The chain uses TRBV2 and TRBJ2-3; 9 nucleotides match TRBD2. The germline CDR1 and CDR2 sequences are SNHLY and FYNNEI. This CDR3 has 16 amino acids. Trimming removed 3 bases from V and 4 bases from J; junction bases left unmatched: 8. This CDR3 reads CASSDWGGRAADTQYF. The CDR3 DNA is TGTGCCAGCAGTGATTGGGGCGGGAGGGCGGCAGATACGCAGTATTTT.

V gene TRBV10-3 combines with J gene TRBJ1-2; D unresolved. The CDR3 is made up of 14 amino acids. Trimming shortened V by 2 bases and J by 0 bases, and 7 bases separated the two germline ends. The germline V gene has CDR1 ENHRY and CDR2 SYGVKD. CDR3 in DNA: TGTGCCATCAGTGAGGCAGCGGCTAACTATGGCTACACCTTC. The encoded protein is CAISEAAANYGYTF.

The chain links TRBV5-1 to TRBJ1-2; D remains ambiguous. V was trimmed by 0 bases and J by 7 bases, leaving 10 bases between them. The germline V gene encodes CDR1 SGHRS and CDR2 YFSETQ. This CDR3 is built from 13 residues. For the CDR3, the DNA is TGCGCCAGCAGCTTGGATTTGCCAGGTGGCTACACCTTC. As protein: CASSLDLPGGYTF.

This clone was counted a single time. This sequence joins TRBV28 and TRBJ2-7; D is possibly TRBD2 (6 bases). V lost 6 bases and J 0 bases, leaving 15 bases between the germline ends. Germline V gene sequence: CDR1 MDHEN, CDR2 SYDVKM. The CDR3 spans 15 residues. CDR3 in DNA: TGTGCCAGCAGCCCCGCCGGGGGATACTCCTACGAGCAGTACTTC. The encoded protein is CASSPAGGYSYEQYF.

The chain uses TRBV5-4 and TRBJ2-5; TRBD1 matches at 10 bases. Judging by the DNA end, TRBJ2-7 fits better; the J call may be wrong. The germline V gene encodes CDR1 SGHNT and CDR2 YYREEE (reference sequence). The CDR3 runs to 14 residues. CDR3 sequence: CASSYGQGGTEQYF. The CDR3 DNA follows: TGTGCCAGCAGCTACGGACAGGGGGGAACCGAGCAGTACTTC.

This clone was detected a few times. This chain uses TRBV2 with TRBJ1-1; a possible D gene is TRBD1 (5 bases). This CDR3 has 14 residues. CDR1 is SNHLY and CDR2 is FYNNEI in the germline V gene. V lost 3 bases and J lost 6, with 14 bases in between. The CDR3 sequence: CASSELRGYAEAFF. In DNA, the CDR3 is TGTGCCAGCAGTGAGCTCCGGGGCTACGCTGAAGCTTTCTTT.

V usage is TRBV11-2 and J usage is TRBJ2-3, with a possible D match to TRBD1 (6 bases). The ends were cut back, 5 bases at V and 6 bases at J, with 15 bases in the middle. This CDR3 has 14 residues. Germline loops: CDR1 SGHAT, CDR2 FQNNGV. The CDR3 region has the DNA TGTGCCAGCAGCCCAGGGGATGGGGTGGATACGCAGTATTTT. Protein: CASSPGDGVDTQYF.

This chain uses TRBV6-6 with TRBJ2-5; tentatively, D is TRBD1 (5 bases). CDR1 is MNHNY and CDR2 is SVGAGI in the germline V gene (reference sequence). Trimming removed 8 bases from V and 5 bases from J, with 15 bases in between. This CDR3 comprises 13 residues. The CDR3: CASHRAGQETQYF. DNA for the CDR3: TGTGCCAGCCACCGGGCAGGGCAGGAGACCCAGTACTTC.

The chain employs TRBV30 and TRBJ1-1; D is uncertain. CDR3 length: 13 amino acids. The germline V gene encodes CDR1 GTSNPN and CDR2 SVGIG (reference sequence). Trimming cost V 3 bases and J 0 bases, with 8 bases left between them. CDR3 protein: CAWSAIVNTEAFF. The CDR3 coding sequence is TGTGCCTGGAGCGCCATTGTGAACACTGAAGCTTTCTTT.

The rearrangement links TRBV9 to TRBJ2-7, with a weak D call TRBD2 (6 bases). The CDR3 length is 14 residues. CDR1 and CDR2 (germline): SGDLS, YYNGEE. With 4 bases removed from V and 12 bases from J, the gap between germline ends came to 23 bases. CDR3 sequence: CASSPRSGPSAPYF. Here the CDR3 DNA reads TGTGCCAGCAGCCCCAGATCGGGACCTAGCGCCCCGTACTTC.

The V and J genes are TRBV28 and TRBJ2-2; 8 bases are shared with TRBD2. CDR1 is MDHEN and CDR2 is SYDVKM in the germline V gene. Unmatched junction bases numbered 12, after V lost 7 bases and J lost 5 bases. This CDR3 comprises 16 residues. CDR3 loop: CASKEPGGLRTGELFF. The CDR3 DNA follows: TGTGCCAGCAAAGAGCCGGGGGGGCTAAGGACCGGGGAGCTGTTTTTT.

This clone occurred once. This sequence joins TRBV10-1 and TRBJ2-3; D not certain. The CDR3 is made up of 13 amino acids. Trimming stripped 7 bases from V and 5 bases from J, with 13 bases between. CDR1 and CDR2 (germline): WNHNN, SYGVQD (reference sequence). DNA for the CDR3: TGCGCCAGCAACCGAGTGTGGGGAGATACGCAGTATTTT. Protein product: CASNRVWGDTQYF.

The CDR3, as DNA: TGCGCCAGCAGCCAAGTATTCATGGCTAGCGGGAGGGTCTACAATGAGCAGTTCTTC. Amino acid sequence: CASSQVFMASGRVYNEQFF. V and J are TRBV4-3 and TRBJ2-1; 12 nucleotides match TRBD2. CDR1 is LGHNA, CDR2 YSLEER, per germline. This CDR3 spans 19 amino acids. V shed 1 base and J 3 bases; nucleotides not matched to a gene: 10.

The DNA for the CDR3 is TGTGCCAGCAGCGTAGATCAGTGGGGTTACAATGAGCAGTTCTTC. Its protein product is CASSVDQWGYNEQFF. V usage is TRBV9 and J usage is TRBJ2-1, with D unclear. CDR3 length: 15 amino acids. Trimming removed 0 bases from V and 4 bases from J, with 11 bases in between. The V gene's germline CDR1 is SGDLS and CDR2 YYNGEE.

The chain couples TRBV5-1 to TRBJ1-1; no firm D call. The V gene's germline CDR1 is SGHRS and CDR2 YFSETQ. V was trimmed by 7 bases and J by 0 bases, leaving 16 bases between them. The CDR3 covers 15 residues. The chain's CDR3 is CASVVQPDMNTEAFF. In DNA form, the CDR3 reads TGCGCCAGCGTGGTGCAGCCAGATATGAACACTGAAGCTTTCTTT.

Details on this clone: A much larger clone lies a single base off, so this may be a read error. The identical CDR3 is also encoded by other nucleotide sequences in the sample. The rearrangement links TRBV5-1 to TRBJ2-7; no clear D. The CDR3 covers 11 residues. The germline V and J ends were trimmed by 4 bases and 0 bases, with 2 bases remaining between them. Germline-derived CDR1 and CDR2 are SGHRS and YFSETQ. The CDR3 region has the DNA TGCGCCAGCAGCGCCTCCTACGAGCAGTACTTC. Amino acid sequence: CASSASYEQYF.

This clone was recorded once. The rearrangement joins TRBV6-1 to TRBJ2-7; D is possibly TRBD2 (6 bases). Germline CDR1 MNHNS, CDR2 SASEGT. The CDR3 spans 14 residues. The V end was cut by 6 bases, the J end by 3 bases, with 15 bases between. The CDR3 reads CASSPGGFYYEQYF. CDR3 sequence (DNA): TGTGCCAGCAGCCCTGGGGGGTTTTACTACGAGCAGTACTTC.

This sequence joins TRBV25-1 and TRBJ2-1, with D perhaps matching TRBD2 (5 bases). The germline V and J ends were trimmed by 6 bases and 0 bases, with 15 bases remaining between them. This CDR3 has 16 residues. Germline V lookup: CDR1 MGHDK, CDR2 SYGVNS. CDR3 in amino acids: CASSSLTGSSYNEQFF. In DNA, the CDR3 is TGTGCCAGCAGCTCACTAACGGGGAGCTCCTACAATGAGCAGTTCTTC.

The chain uses TRBV6-6 and TRBJ1-4; no reliable D call. Germline V CDR1 and CDR2: MNHNY, SVGAGI (reference sequence). CDR3 length: 13 amino acids. Trimming removed 6 bases from V and 4 bases from J, with 9 bases in between. The chain's CDR3 is CASSLDRNEKLFF. CDR3 in DNA: TGTGCCAGCAGCCTTGACCGTAATGAAAAACTGTTTTTT.

This chain joins TRBV4-1 and TRBJ2-4; D gene ambiguous. Germline CDR1 and CDR2: MGHRA and YSYEKL. This CDR3 is built from 20 residues. V lost 4 bases and J 0 bases, leaving 25 bases between the germline ends. The CDR3 nucleotides read TGCGCCAGCAGCCCCCGATTAGTTGACGGAGCCTTAGGAGCCAAAAACATTCAGTACTTC. Translated, it gives CASSPRLVDGALGAKNIQYF.

The V gene is TRBV28, the J gene TRBJ2-1; D possibly corresponds to TRBD1 (5 bases). CDR3 length equals 13 residues. The V end lost 7 bases, the J end lost 12 bases, and 19 bases lay between the germline ends. Germline-derived CDR1 and CDR2 are MDHEN and SYDVKM. The CDR3 DNA is TGTGCCAGCACGGACACGCCGAAGGGTGTGCAGTTCTTC. The encoded protein is CASTDTPKGVQFF. The variable domain in full, completed from reference TRBV28 and TRBJ2-1, reads DVKVTQSSRYLVKRTGEKVFLECVQDMDHENMFWYRQDPGLGLRLIYFSYDVKMKEKGDIPEGYSVSREKKERFSLILESASTNQTSMYLCASTDTPKGVQFFGPGTRLTVL.

About this clone: Relative to the germline gene, one junction end is altered; a read error may explain this. The V gene is TRBV14, the J gene TRBJ2-2, with TRBD2 as a possible D gene (5 bases). CDR1 and CDR2 (germline): SGHDN, FVKESK. The CDR3 loop spans 15 amino acids. The CDR3 here is CASSQSQAGTGELLF. The CDR3 region has the DNA TGTGCCAGCAGCCAATCCCAGGCAGGCACCGGGGAGCTGCTTTTT.

The CDR3 protein is CASSERTGGGNTIYF. CDR3 nucleotides: TGTGCCAGCAGCGAGCGGACAGGGGGAGGAAACACCATATATTTT. V gene TRBV9 combines with J gene TRBJ1-3, with 10 bases identical to TRBD1. Germline-derived CDR1 and CDR2 are SGDLS and YYNGEE. With V trimmed by 3 bases and J by 4 bases, 4 bases remained unmatched. The CDR3 has 15 residues.